Listed here are 23 T cell receptor beta chains from one sample, sequenced in a study of OX40 agonist ivuxolimab in advanced cancers. Some clones are missing from TCRdb's copy, which holds only in-frame ones; the method was immunoSEQ multiplex PCR. Altogether 25,000 to 35,000 clones are present, approximately 88% being singletons, with the ten largest covering 20% to 25%. The input for sequencing was CD4+ or CD8+ T cells sorted from blood, taken in a trial of the OX40 agonist ivuxolimab. These receptors all come from an adult with an advanced solid tumor such as melanoma, head and neck, liver or kidney cancer.

The J gene is TRBJ1-1, the V gene TRBV28, with D maybe TRBD1 (5 bases). V lost 6 bases, J lost 4 bases, and 9 bases lay in between. The CDR3 contains 12 residues. Germline CDR1 reads MDHEN; CDR2 reads SYDVKM. CDR3: CASSWRGTEAFF. The CDR3 DNA is TGTGCCAGCAGCTGGAGGGGCACTGAAGCTTTCTTT. Variable domain in full (rest from reference TRBV28 and TRBJ1-1): DVKVTQSSRYLVKRTGEKVFLECVQDMDHENMFWYRQDPGLGLRLIYFSYDVKMKEKGDIPEGYSVSREKKERFSLILESASTNQTSMYLCASSWRGTEAFFGQGTRLTVV.

The CDR3 DNA reads as TGCGCCAGCAGCCCCGCTCGCGGGGGGCCCTACGAGCAGTACTTC. Protein sequence: CASSPARGGPYEQYF. The chain employs TRBV4-3 and TRBJ2-7, with 8 bases that match TRBD2. The V gene's germline CDR1 is LGHNA and CDR2 YSLEER. The CDR3 is 15 amino acids. With 4 bases clipped from V and 2 bases from J, the junction kept 7 bases outside the gene matches.

V gene TRBV4-2 combines with J gene TRBJ2-1; TRBD2 aligns across 8 bases. V dropped 4 bases and J dropped 7; count of bases not matched to a gene: 6. The length of the CDR3 is 14 residues. The V gene's germline CDR1 is LGHNA and CDR2 YNFKEQ. The CDR3 DNA reads as TGTGCCAGCAGCCGGGGTAGCGGGATAAATGAGCAGTTCTTC. Residues: CASSRGSGINEQFF.

The chain joins TRBV7-9 to TRBJ1-1; unclear D gene. Germline V gene data show CDR1 as SEHNR and CDR2 as FQNEAQ (reference sequence). The CDR3 covers 15 residues. V was clipped by 8 bases and J by 4 bases, with 20 bases between them. The CDR3 bases are TGTGCCAGCCCCGGAGCCGGACCGTGGGCCACTGAAGCTTTCTTT. Its translation is CASPGAGPWATEAFF.

V usage is TRBV6-1 and J usage is TRBJ1-5; TRBD1 is a possible D gene (6 bases). CDR1 and CDR2 from the germline V gene are MNHNS and SASEGT. Trimming shortened V by 1 base and J by 6 bases, and 16 bases separated the two germline ends. The CDR3 spans 16 residues. The CDR3 DNA is TGTGCCAGCAGTGAAGTGGTTGGGGGCGCGGGTCAGCCCCAGCATTTT. Translating gives CASSEVVGGAGQPQHF.

This chain joins TRBV6-1 and TRBJ1-5; tentatively, D is TRBD1 (6 bases). The CDR3 covers 16 residues. Germline CDR1 reads MNHNS; CDR2 reads SASEGT. The V and J ends lost 0 bases and 3 bases respectively, with 12 bases between them. The CDR3 is CASSEAGWGPNQPQHF. For the CDR3, the DNA is TGTGCCAGCAGTGAAGCGGGGTGGGGGCCCAATCAGCCCCAGCATTTT.

V is TRBV15 and J is TRBJ2-1; the D gene is possibly TRBD2 (5 bases). V lost 3 bases and J lost 8, with 11 bases in between. This CDR3 spans 13 amino acids. The germline CDR1 and CDR2 sequences are LNHNV and YYDKDF (reference sequence). The CDR3 here is CATSSPERDEQFF. As DNA, the CDR3 is TGTGCCACCAGCAGCCCGGAGAGGGATGAGCAGTTCTTC.

The rearrangement joins TRBV6-1 to TRBJ1-5; D may be TRBD1 (5 bases). Germline V gene data show CDR1 as MNHNS and CDR2 as SASEGT. This CDR3 is built from 14 residues. V dropped 2 bases and J dropped 9 bases, with 14 bases sitting between them. In nucleotides, the CDR3 is TGTGCCAGCAGTGAAAAGGGGCCGCCAGGGCCCCAGCATTTT. Residues: CASSEKGPPGPQHF.

Only one count was recorded for this clone. CDR3 sequence: CASSKGSYEQYF. DNA of the CDR3: TGTGCCAGCAGTAAAGGTTCCTACGAGCAGTACTTC. The chain combines TRBV28 with TRBJ2-7, with D hard to call. CDR1 is MDHEN and CDR2 is SYDVKM in the germline V gene. The V gene lost 5 bases and the J gene lost 1 base, with 6 bases spanning the gap. The CDR3 spans 12 residues.

This chain links TRBV7-6 with TRBJ2-7, with D unclear. Germline CDR1 SGHVS, CDR2 FNYEAQ. The CDR3 has 13 amino acids. Trimming took off 1 base at V and 3 bases at J, with 7 bases between the two ends. The CDR3: CASSLEQNYEQYF. The DNA of the CDR3 is TGTGCCAGCAGCTTAGAACAGAACTACGAGCAGTACTTC.

The gene calls are TRBV30 and TRBJ2-1; no clear D gene. Trimming stripped 7 bases from V and 2 bases from J, with 12 bases between. The CDR3 totals 13 residues. Germline CDR1 GTSNPN, CDR2 SVGIG (reference sequence). CDR3 nucleotides: TGTGCCTCCCTCTCGGCGGCCTACAATGAGCAGTTCTTC. It is translated as CASLSAAYNEQFF.

The chain carries TRBV7-3 and TRBJ2-3; D is possibly TRBD2 (6 bases). CDR1 and CDR2 (germline): SGHTA, FQGTGA. Trimming removed 4 bases from V and 2 bases from J, with 10 bases in between. CDR3 length equals 14 residues. This CDR3 reads CASSYSGTTDTQYF. The CDR3 nucleotides are TGTGCCAGCAGCTATAGCGGTACCACAGATACGCAGTATTTT. Filled out from reference TRBV7-3 and TRBJ2-3, the complete variable domain reads GAGVSQTPSNKVTEKGKYVELRCDPISGHTALYWYRQSLGQGPEFLIYFQGTGAADDSGLPNDRFFAVRPEGSVSTLKIQRTERGDSAVYLCASSYSGTTDTQYFGPGTRLTVL.

The CDR3 reads CASRVAGGPANEQFF. CDR3 nucleotide sequence: TGTGCCAGCAGGGTGGCAGGAGGCCCCGCTAATGAGCAGTTCTTC. The chain couples TRBV11-2 to TRBJ2-1; D is perhaps TRBD2 (5 bases). The germline V gene encodes CDR1 SGHAT and CDR2 FQNNGV. The CDR3 consists of 15 residues. Trimming stripped 6 bases from V and 7 bases from J, with 19 bases between.

The chain has TRBV27 and TRBJ2-7, with TRBD1 as a possible D gene (5 bases). CDR1 MNHEY and CDR2 SMNVEV come from the germline V gene (reference sequence). Trimming removed 4 bases from V and 2 bases from J, with 9 bases in between. The CDR3 loop spans 13 amino acids. The CDR3 here is CASSWQGTYEQYF. In DNA form, the CDR3 reads TGTGCCAGCAGTTGGCAGGGTACCTACGAGCAGTACTTC.

The CDR3 DNA reads TGTGCCAGCAGTTACTCCAGGACTAGCGACGATGAGCAGTTCTTC. Protein sequence: CASSYSRTSDDEQFF. The chain carries TRBV6-5 and TRBJ2-1; 9 bases fit TRBD2. This CDR3 has 15 residues. Germline assignment: CDR1 MNHEY and CDR2 SVGAGI. Unmatched junction bases numbered 5, after V lost 0 bases and J lost 8 bases.

The rearrangement links TRBV28 to TRBJ2-7, with 7 bases lining up with TRBD1. Germline V lookup: CDR1 MDHEN, CDR2 SYDVKM. CDR3 length: 16 residues. Trimming took 5 bases from V and 2 from J; bases not matched to a gene: 12. CDR3 sequence (DNA): TGTGCCAGCAGTCAGATCTCGACAGGGCGCGCCTACGAGCAGTACTTC. This gives the protein CASSQISTGRAYEQYF.

The chain has TRBV19 and TRBJ2-1; TRBD2 agrees at 12 bases. Trimming removed 3 bases from V and 5 bases from J; junction bases left unmatched: 8. Germline V CDR1 and CDR2: LNHDA, SQIVND (reference sequence). The CDR3 spans 17 residues. The CDR3 loop reads CASSIASGGAYDNEQFF. The CDR3 DNA is TGTGCCAGTAGTATTGCTAGCGGGGGGGCCTATGACAATGAGCAGTTCTTC. The whole variable domain, filled in from reference TRBV19 and TRBJ2-1, reads DGGITQSPKYLFRKEGQNVTLSCEQNLNHDAMYWYRQDPGQGLRLIYYSQIVNDFQKGDIAEGYSVSREKKESFPLTVTSAQKNPTAFYLCASSIASGGAYDNEQFFGPGTRLTVL.

The chain uses TRBV25-1 and TRBJ1-2; D uncertain. There are 11 residues in the CDR3. The V gene's germline CDR1 is MGHDK and CDR2 SYGVNS. V lost 8 bases, J lost 5 bases, and 9 bases lay in between. CDR3 region: CASVSGYGYTF. For the CDR3, the DNA is TGTGCCAGCGTAAGTGGATATGGCTACACCTTC.

This clone was observed many times. The J gene is TRBJ2-7, the V gene TRBV19; TRBD1 or TRBD2 may be the D gene (5 bases each). The germline CDR1 and CDR2 sequences are LNHDA and SQIVND (reference sequence). The ends were cut back, 7 bases at V and 7 bases at J, with 23 bases in the middle. The CDR3 contains 15 residues. CDR3 DNA sequence: TGTGCCAGTACCCCCTGGGCAGGGAGCTCGGAAGAGCAGTACTTC. Translation gives CASTPWAGSSEEQYF.

This clone turned up a few times. DNA for the CDR3: TGTGCCAGTCGTCCAGCGGGAGAGGCAGATACGCAGTATTTT. As protein: CASRPAGEADTQYF. The chain combines TRBV19 with TRBJ2-3; 8 bases are shared with TRBD2. The CDR3 extends over 14 amino acids. The germline CDR1 and CDR2 sequences are LNHDA and SQIVND (reference sequence). V trimming: 8 bases; J trimming: 4 bases; junction bases outside the gene matches: 8.

This clone was detected only a few times. The chain links TRBV6-1 to TRBJ2-7; 8 nucleotides align to TRBD1. Germline assignment: CDR1 MNHNS and CDR2 SASEGT. CDR3 length: 14 amino acids. The ends lost 5 bases at V and 4 bases at J; junction bases unmatched: 7. This CDR3 reads CASSTPDREYEQYF. The DNA for the CDR3 is TGTGCCAGCAGTACTCCGGACAGGGAGTACGAGCAGTACTTC.

The CDR3 is CASSHYGDSYNEQFF. CDR3 bases: TGCGCCAGCAGCCACTACGGGGATTCCTACAATGAGCAGTTCTTC. V gene TRBV4-1 combines with J gene TRBJ2-1; the D gene is possibly TRBD2 (5 bases). CDR3 length: 15 amino acids. Trimming removed 3 bases from V and 1 base from J, with 10 bases in between. The germline CDR1 and CDR2 sequences are MGHRA and YSYEKL.

The V and J genes are TRBV13 and TRBJ2-1, with D possibly TRBD1 on 6 matching bases. The germline gives CDR1 PRHDT, CDR2 FYEKMQ (reference sequence). There are 16 residues in the CDR3. The germline V and J ends were trimmed by 5 bases and 4 bases, with 18 bases remaining between them. In nucleotides, the CDR3 is TGTGCCAGCAGCCACGATCGGGACACCGGGTACAATGAGCAGTTCTTC. Translating gives CASSHDRDTGYNEQFF.